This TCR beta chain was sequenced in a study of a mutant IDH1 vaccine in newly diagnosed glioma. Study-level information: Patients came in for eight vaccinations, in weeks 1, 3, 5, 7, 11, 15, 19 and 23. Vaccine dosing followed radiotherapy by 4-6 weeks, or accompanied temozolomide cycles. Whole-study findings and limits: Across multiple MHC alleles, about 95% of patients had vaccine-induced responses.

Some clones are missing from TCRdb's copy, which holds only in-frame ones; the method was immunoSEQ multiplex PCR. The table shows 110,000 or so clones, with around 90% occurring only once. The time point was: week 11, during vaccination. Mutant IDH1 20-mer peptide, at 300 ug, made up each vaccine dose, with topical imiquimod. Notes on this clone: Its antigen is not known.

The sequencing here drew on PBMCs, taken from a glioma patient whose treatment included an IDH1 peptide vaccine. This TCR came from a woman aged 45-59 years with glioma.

CDR3 DNA sequence: TGTGCCAGCAGTGAAAGGTTAGCGGGACCCTACGAGCAGTACTTC. The encoded protein is CASSERLAGPYEQYF. This rearrangement joins TRBV2 to TRBJ2-7; 8 bases align to TRBD2. V was pared by 2 bases and J by 2 bases, with 5 bases of the junction left unmatched. The CDR3 runs to 15 residues. CDR1 SNHLY and CDR2 FYNNEI come from the germline V gene. The full variable domain, completed using reference TRBV2 and TRBJ2-7, is EPEVTQTPSHQVTQMGQEVILRCVPISNHLYFYWYRQILGQKVEFLVSFYNNEISEKSEIFDDQFSVERPDGSNFTLKIRSTKLEDSAMYFCASSERLAGPYEQYFGPGTRLTVT.